This passage covers 8 T cell receptor beta chains from one sample sequenced in a study of T cell repertoires in aging, cancer and after chemotherapy. The template was genomic DNA from peripheral blood, not RNA. TRB rearrangements spanning V, D and J were amplified using mixed TRB-A/B primers. TCRdb reprocessed the multiplex PCR reads with MiXCR, giving one entry per CDR3 protein. The sample contains around 4,000 distinct CDR3 sequences, 25% to 35% of which appear only once. The specimen was blood. These receptors were taken from a human donor in good health.

The J gene is TRBJ2-7, the V gene TRBV5-4; 7 bases agree with TRBD2. This CDR3 comprises 17 residues. Trimming removed 0 bases from V and 0 bases from J; junction bases left unmatched: 9. Germline V gene sequence: CDR1 SGHNT, CDR2 YYREEE (reference sequence). The CDR3 region is CASSLASGRGLSYEQYF. Here the CDR3 DNA reads TGTGCCAGCAGCTTGGCTTCAGGGAGGGGACTCTCCTACGAGCAGTACTTC.

The chain carries TRBV15 and TRBJ2-1; 11 nucleotides line up with TRBD2. J lost 6 bases, V lost 5 bases, and 6 bases had no gene match. From germline, CDR1 is LNHNV and CDR2 YYDKDF (reference sequence). The CDR3 loop spans 15 amino acids. In DNA form, the CDR3 reads TGTGCCACCAGCTCTGGGACTAGCGGCGCCAATGAGCAGTTCTTC. Translated: CATSSGTSGANEQFF.

In its sample, this clonotype is medium-sized. The rearrangement uses TRBV6-2 or TRBV6-3 and TRBJ2-2; D is possibly TRBD1 (6 bases). CDR1 and CDR2 from the germline V gene are MNHEY and SVGEGT. V lost 8 bases and J 6 bases, leaving 16 bases between the germline ends. This CDR3 has 14 amino acids. The CDR3 loop is CASGRGTHAGELFF. The DNA of the CDR3 is TGTGCCAGCGGGCGTGGGACACACGCCGGGGAGCTGTTTTTT.

The gene calls are TRBV6-5 and TRBJ2-7; 10 bases map to TRBD2. Germline values: CDR1 MNHEY, CDR2 SVGAGI. V lost 2 bases, J lost 3 bases, and 4 bases stayed unmatched. This CDR3 region has 15 residues. CDR3 sequence reads: CASSYLGTSDYEQYF. CDR3 in DNA: TGTGCCAGCAGTTACCTGGGGACTAGCGACTACGAGCAGTACTTC.

This clonotype is judged medium-sized. The chain uses TRBV18 and TRBJ2-3; 8 bases agree with TRBD1. Germline assignment: CDR1 KGHSH and CDR2 LQKENI. The CDR3 contains 14 residues. Germline trimming cut 3 bases from V and 6 bases from J; bases unmatched to any gene: 5. The CDR3 loop is CASSPDRAFDTQYF. DNA for the CDR3: TGTGCCAGCTCACCGGACAGGGCTTTCGATACGCAGTATTTT.

The chain couples TRBV13 to TRBJ2-3, with TRBD2 matching over 11 bases. The V gene end was trimmed by 5 bases and the J gene end by 4 bases; junction bases not matched to a gene: 8. This CDR3 has 16 amino acids. Per germline, CDR1 PRHDT and CDR2 FYEKMQ (reference sequence). The CDR3 sequence is CASSEETSGESDTQYF. The CDR3 DNA follows: TGTGCCAGCAGCGAAGAGACTAGCGGGGAATCAGATACGCAGTATTTT.

This chain connects TRBV12-3 or TRBV12-4 to TRBJ2-7; 9 bases line up with TRBD1. Trimming removed 6 bases from V and 5 bases from J; junction bases left unmatched: 8. The CDR3 has 14 amino acids. This chain's CDR3 is CASSWWDRVNEQYF. CDR3 coding DNA: TGTGCCAGCAGCTGGTGGGACAGGGTGAACGAGCAGTACTTC.

In the case of this clonotype: A much larger clone lies one base from this, so it may be a read error. This chain uses TRBV27 with TRBJ2-5; the D is unclear. This CDR3 comprises 14 residues. Germline CDR1 is MNHEY and CDR2 is SMNVEV (reference sequence). CDR3 coding DNA: TGTGCCAGCAGTTTGTCTAGAAACCAAAAGACCCAGTACTTC. Its protein product is CASSLSRNQKTQYF.